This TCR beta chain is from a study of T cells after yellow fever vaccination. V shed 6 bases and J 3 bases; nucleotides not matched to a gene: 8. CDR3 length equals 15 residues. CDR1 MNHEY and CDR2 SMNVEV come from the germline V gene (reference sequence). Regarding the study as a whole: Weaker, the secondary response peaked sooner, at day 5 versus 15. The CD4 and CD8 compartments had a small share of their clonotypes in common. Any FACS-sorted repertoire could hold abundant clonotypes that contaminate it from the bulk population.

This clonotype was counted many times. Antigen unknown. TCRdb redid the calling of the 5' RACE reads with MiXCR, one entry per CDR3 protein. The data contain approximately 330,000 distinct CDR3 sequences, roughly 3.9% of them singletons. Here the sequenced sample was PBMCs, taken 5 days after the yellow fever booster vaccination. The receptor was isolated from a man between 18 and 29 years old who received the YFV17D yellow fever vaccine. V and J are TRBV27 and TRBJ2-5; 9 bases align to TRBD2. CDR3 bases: TGTGCCAGCAGATCATGGGTAGCGGGGGAAGAGACCCAGTACTTC. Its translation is CASRSWVAGEETQYF.